The 8 T cell receptor beta chains presented below share a single source sample, sequenced in a study of T cells in Graves' hyperthyroidism and ophthalmopathy. There were TCR beta CDR3 regions amplified from RNA transcripts. HTBI primers were used for first-round RT-PCR of the TCR CDR3. TCRdb processed the multiplex PCR reads anew with MiXCR; each CDR3 protein has one entry. The table lists around 600,000 distinct CDR3 sequences, roughly 15% of them singletons. Sample: blood. The source of these receptors is a woman between 50 and 59 years old with Graves' ophthalmopathy.

This clonotype has more than one count but fewer than ten. This chain links TRBV5-1 with TRBJ2-1, with D unclear. Per germline, CDR1 SGHRS and CDR2 YFSETQ. There are 15 residues in the CDR3. Trimming took off 1 base at V and 3 bases at J, with 11 bases between the two ends. In nucleotides, the CDR3 is TGCGCCAGCAGCTTGTTAAGGGTGGACTACAATGAGCAGTTCTTC. Its protein is CASSLLRVDYNEQFF.

This clonotype appeared many times. This chain uses TRBV28 with TRBJ2-7, with 10 bases aligning to TRBD1. The CDR3 covers 19 residues. V lost 3 bases and J lost 3; bases outside the gene matches: 17. Germline V lookup: CDR1 MDHEN, CDR2 SYDVKM. CDR3: CASSFARGQGTAGNYEQYF. The DNA for the CDR3 is TGTGCCAGCAGTTTCGCTAGGGGACAGGGGACCGCAGGTAACTACGAGCAGTACTTC.

Notes on this clonotype: A single base separates this from a much larger clone, so it may be a read error. This chain joins TRBV10-3 and TRBJ2-5; D is perhaps TRBD2 (6 bases). Germline V CDR1 and CDR2: ENHRY, SYGVKD. The CDR3 consists of 13 residues. The CDR3: CAISDTGAETRYF. The DNA of the CDR3 is TGTGCCATCAGTGATACGGGAGCTGAGACCCGGTACTTC.

This chain uses TRBV6-9 with TRBJ2-4; 10 nucleotides agree with TRBD1. The CDR3 length is 16 residues. Germline assignment: CDR1 MNHGY and CDR2 SVAAGI. V shed 4 bases, J shed 2 bases, and the junction held 5 bases outside the gene matches. CDR3 loop: CASSSGQGESKNIQYF. The CDR3 bases are TGTGCCAGCAGTTCCGGACAGGGGGAATCCAAAAACATTCAGTACTTC.

The rearrangement links TRBV12-3 or TRBV12-4 to TRBJ2-2, with D possibly matching TRBD1 (6 bases). This CDR3 is built from 13 residues. The V and J ends lost 7 bases and 4 bases respectively, with 10 bases between them. Here the CDR3 DNA reads TGTGCCAGCACCCGGGACACCACCGGGGAGCTGTTTTTT. Translating it yields CASTRDTTGELFF.

This clonotype was seen at least ten times. The V and J genes are TRBV12-3 or TRBV12-4 and TRBJ1-5, with D possibly being TRBD1 (5 bases). The ends were cut back, 6 bases at V and 2 bases at J, with 11 bases in the middle. There are 14 residues in the CDR3. The CDR3 nucleotides are TGTGCCAGCAGGGCTGACAGCGGCAATCAGCCCCAGCATTTT. Its protein product is CASRADSGNQPQHF.

This clonotype was recorded many times. The chain joins TRBV12-3 or TRBV12-4 to TRBJ2-7, with D possibly matching TRBD1 (5 bases). Trimming shortened V by 3 bases and J by 3 bases, and 12 bases separated the two germline ends. The CDR3 contains 14 residues. The CDR3 DNA sequence: TGTGCCAGCAGTTTGAGACAGACGGACTACGAGCAGTACTTC. This gives the protein CASSLRQTDYEQYF.

On this clonotype itself: The CDR3 ends on some other residue instead of the conserved phenylalanine or tryptophan, so this is likely a read error. This chain links TRBV5-1 with TRBJ2-7, with 10 bases identical to TRBD1. Germline CDR1 reads SGHRS; CDR2 reads YFSETQ. CDR3 length: 16 residues. The CDR3 DNA follows: TGTGCCAGCAGCTTGGGGATCGGGACAGGGGTTTACGAGCAGTACCTC. Translating gives CASSLGIGTGVYEQYL.